Listed below are T cell receptor beta chains from one sample, sequenced in a study of T-cell memory formation after mild COVID-19. MiXCR was run by TCRdb on the 5' RACE reads, yielding one entry per CDR3 protein. Here the sample spans about 360,000 distinct CDR3 sequences, roughly 14% being singletons. The sequencing input was PBMCs or a T cell subset sorted from them (not recorded which). These receptors came from a man aged 18 to 29 who had mild COVID-19 (a few samples of this study predate the infection). Cell type and time point are not known. The CDR3 runs from the conserved cysteine through the conserved F or W. D genes are given only for firm matches. Clone sizes are given selectively: once, few, many, or a class where the clone is expanded.

TRBV9	-	TRBJ2-3	TRBD2	TGTGCCAGCAGCGATGGGACTAGACTCAACACAGATACGCAGTATTTT	CASSDGTRLNTDTQYF
TRBV7-9	few	TRBJ2-2	TRBD2	TGTGCCAGCAGCTCGAGGACTAGCGACACCGGGGAGCTGTTTTTT	CASSSRTSDTGELFF
TRBV5-1	-	TRBJ2-3	-	TGCGCCAGCAGCTTGGGGGCTCTCACAGATACGCAGTATTTT	CASSLGALTDTQYF
TRBV5-6	-	TRBJ2-7	TRBD2	TGTGCCAGCAGCCCCCCTAGCGGGATGACCTACGAGCAGTACTTC	CASSPPSGMTYEQYF
TRBV5-1	-	TRBJ2-2	-	TGCGCCAGCAGCTCCCGTGTGGGGCAAACCGGGGAGCTGTTTTTT	CASSSRVGQTGELFF
TRBV11-3	-	TRBJ2-3	TRBD1	TGTGCCAGCAGCCGCACTTGGACAGGGGACACAGATACGCAGTATTTT	CASSRTWTGDTDTQYF
TRBV6-5	few	TRBJ1-1	TRBD1	TGTGCCAGCAGTTGGACAGGGAGCACTGAAGCTTTCTTT	CASSWTGSTEAFF
TRBV28	-	TRBJ1-6	TRBD1	TGTGCCAGCAGTCGGGGGGGGACAGGCAATTCACCCCTCCACTTT	CASSRGGTGNSPLHF
TRBV12-3/TRBV12-4	-	TRBJ2-2	-	TGTGCCTCCCGCCGGACAGAGGGCGGGGAGCTGTTTTTT	CASRRTEGGELFF
TRBV5-1	-	TRBJ1-2	TRBD1	TGCGCCAGTACCACAGGGGGCGGTGGCTACACCTTC	CASTTGGGGYTF
TRBV5-1	few	TRBJ2-1	TRBD2	TGCGCCAGCAGCGGGACTAGCGGGGGGCTCAATGAGCAGTTCTTC	CASSGTSGGLNEQFF
TRBV20-1	-	TRBJ2-7	TRBD1	TGCAGTGCTAGATTAGGGGGCGGATACGAGCAGTACTTC	CSARLGGGYEQYF
TRBV4-3	few	TRBJ2-4	-	TGCGCCAGCAGCCAAGACGTCCCCAGGTCAGCCAAAAACATTCAGTACTTC	CASSQDVPRSAKNIQYF
TRBV7-6	few	TRBJ2-3	TRBD2	TGTGCCAGCAGCTCGTGGACTAGCGGGGGGATAACAGATACGCAGTATTTT	CASSSWTSGGITDTQYF
TRBV5-5	many	TRBJ1-5	-	TGTGCCAGCAGCTATCACGGGGGAAATCAGCCCCAGCATTTT	CASSYHGGNQPQHF
TRBV24-1	-	TRBJ2-5	TRBD1	TGTGCCACCAGTGATTCCGGGACAGGGCTGGAGACCCAGTACTTC	CATSDSGTGLETQYF
TRBV5-1	-	TRBJ1-1	TRBD1	TGCGCCAGCAGCTTGGCCTGGGAGGGGGCGGGCACTGAAGCTTTCTTT	CASSLAWEGAGTEAFF
TRBV7-2	many	TRBJ2-1	TRBD1	TGTGCCAGCAGCAGACAGGGCAGCTCCTACAATGAGCAGTTCTTC	CASSRQGSSYNEQFF
TRBV5-5	few	TRBJ1-1	-	TGTGCCAGCAGCTCAGGGAACACTGAAGCTTTCTTT	CASSSGNTEAFF
TRBV2	-	TRBJ2-3	TRBD1	TGTGCCAGCAGCGGATTTGGGACAGCGACAGATACGCAGTATTTT	CASSGFGTATDTQYF
TRBV20-1	few	TRBJ1-5	TRBD1	TGCAGTGCTAGAGTCAGGGGGCACTATCAGCCCCAGCATTTT	CSARVRGHYQPQHF
TRBV5-6	-	TRBJ1-5	-	TGTGCCAGCATCCTCGCAACGGGGAATCAGCCCCAGCATTTT	CASILATGNQPQHF
TRBV3-1	few	TRBJ1-1	-	TGTGCCAGCAGCCACTGGAACACTGAAGCTTTCTTT	CASSHWNTEAFF
TRBV20-1	-	TRBJ1-1	-	TGCAGTGCTAGCCGCGTCCCGAGTGAAGCTTTCTTT	CSASRVPSEAFF
TRBV6-5	few	TRBJ2-7	TRBD2	TGTGCCAGCAGTCACCTCACTAGCGGGGGGCTGGGCGAGCAGTACTTC	CASSHLTSGGLGEQYF
TRBV5-1	many	TRBJ2-2	-	TGTGCCAGCAGTTTCCGGGGGCCCGGGGAGCTGTTTTTT	CASSFRGPGELFF
TRBV20-1	few	TRBJ1-1	-	TGCAGTGCTAGAGATAAGGGGGGTTACACTGAAGCTTTCTTT	CSARDKGGYTEAFF
TRBV3-1	-	TRBJ1-1	TRBD1	TGTGCCAGCAGCCTCGACAGGGGGCGGAACACTGAAGCTTTCTTT	CASSLDRGRNTEAFF
TRBV4-1	-	TRBJ2-1	-	TGCGCCAGCAGCCAAGAACAGCCCAGCTCCTACAATGAGCAGTTCTTC	CASSQEQPSSYNEQFF
TRBV7-9	few	TRBJ1-2	TRBD1	TGTGCCAGCAGCACCCGGACAGGTTATGGCTACACCTTC	CASSTRTGYGYTF
TRBV11-2	-	TRBJ2-3	-	TGTGCCAGCAGCCCCGTGGGTGGGGGGCTGACAGATACGCAGTATTTT	CASSPVGGGLTDTQYF
TRBV6-5	-	TRBJ2-1	-	TGTGCCAGCAGTTACATTTCCCGTAGGTTCCTGTTCTTC	CASSYISRRFLFF
TRBV6-5	-	TRBJ2-1	-	TGTGCCAGCAGTCAACGACACGCCAATGAGCAGTTCTTC	CASSQRHANEQFF
TRBV7-9	few	TRBJ1-1	-	TGTGCCAGCAGCCACCGGACGGATGAAGCTTTCTTT	CASSHRTDEAFF
TRBV11-2	few	TRBJ2-5	TRBD1	TGTGCCAGCAGCTTAGTGACAGGGTTAGGAGAGACCCAGTACTTC	CASSLVTGLGETQYF
TRBV20-1	few	TRBJ2-1	TRBD2	TGCAGTGCTAGAGACCGGCGGGGGGCAAATGAGCAGTTCTTC	CSARDRRGANEQFF
TRBV12-3/TRBV12-4	few	TRBJ2-7	TRBD2	TGTGCCAGCAGTTTTAGCGGGACAATCGAGCAGTACTTC	CASSFSGTIEQYF
TRBV2	-	TRBJ2-1	TRBD2	TGTGCCACCAGCTTGGGGACTAGCAGGGGTGAGCAGTTCTTC	CATSLGTSRGEQFF
TRBV4-3	few	TRBJ2-4	-	TGCGCCAGCAGCCAAGGGGGTGAACTCTCGACCGTTCAGTACTTC	CASSQGGELSTVQYF
TRBV30	few	TRBJ2-1	-	TGTGCCTGGAGGATCCGTCTGGGCATTCGAGACAATGAGCAGTTCTTC	CAWRIRLGIRDNEQFF
TRBV6-2/TRBV6-3	few	TRBJ2-7	TRBD1	TGTGCCAGCAGTCAGACAGGGTCCTACGAGCAGTACTTC	CASSQTGSYEQYF
TRBV25-1	few	TRBJ2-1	TRBD1	TGTGCCAGCAGTGAATCTTGGGACAGGAGCTACAATGAGCAGTTCTTC	CASSESWDRSYNEQFF
TRBV4-1	-	TRBJ1-4	-	TGCGCCAGCAGCCAAAGGAGGGGCGAAAAACTGTTTTTT	CASSQRRGEKLFF
TRBV4-3	-	TRBJ1-2	-	TGCGCCAGCAGCCAAGATCGTTGGAGTGGCTACACCTTC	CASSQDRWSGYTF
TRBV4-3	few	TRBJ2-2	TRBD2	TGCGCCAGCAGCTCCAGCGGGAGCGCCACCGGGGAGCTGTTTTTT	CASSSSGSATGELFF
TRBV6-5	few	TRBJ2-7	-	TGTGCCAGCAGTTCGGGGCAGGGGTTGTCGGTTCACGAGCAGTACTTC	CASSSGQGLSVHEQYF
TRBV6-2/TRBV6-3	few	TRBJ2-7	-	TGTGCCACCTCCACGGGCTACGAGCAGTACTTC	CATSTGYEQYF
TRBV30	-	TRBJ1-5	-	TGTGCCTGGAGTGTAGAGGGGGGGCCTTCTTATCAGCCCCAGCATTTT	CAWSVEGGPSYQPQHF
TRBV19	few	TRBJ1-2	-	TGTGCCAGTACGGACGGGGGGGCCATGCCACTAGGCTATGGCTACACCTTC	CASTDGGAMPLGYGYTF
TRBV20-1	few	TRBJ2-3	-	TGCAGTGCCGAAGATCGGGGGACAGATACGCAGTATTTT	CSAEDRGTDTQYF
TRBV7-9	-	TRBJ1-3	-	TGTGCCAGCAGCTTATCGCAGGCGGGAAACACCATATATTTT	CASSLSQAGNTIYF
TRBV20-1	-	TRBJ2-3	-	TGCAGTGCTATCGAAGGAGGGACTAGCACAGATACGCAGTATTTT	CSAIEGGTSTDTQYF
TRBV7-9	-	TRBJ2-1	-	TGTGCCAGCAGGAGGACGGGACACAATGAGCAGTTCTTC	CASRRTGHNEQFF
TRBV27	-	TRBJ2-5	-	TGTGCCAGCAGTTCGACTGGATCGGAGGTCCAAGAGACCCAGTACTTC	CASSSTGSEVQETQYF